Following are 28 T cell receptor beta chains from one sample sequenced in a study of CD8 T cells in ankylosing spondylitis. TCRdb used MiXCR to reprocess the 5' RACE reads, holding one entry per CDR3 protein. The sample records some 180,000 distinct CDR3 sequences, around a sixth being singletons. Specimen: blood, either unsorted or a sorted T cell fraction (not recorded which). Receptors originate from a male donor between 5 and 35 years old with ankylosing spondylitis or in good health (not recorded which).

This clonotype was counted many times. The J gene is TRBJ2-1, the V gene TRBV18, with D perhaps matching TRBD1 (6 bases). Germline CDR1 reads KGHSH; CDR2 reads LQKENI. CDR3 length equals 13 residues. Trimming stripped 6 bases from V and 7 bases from J, with 13 bases between. The CDR3 region has the DNA TGTGCCAGCTCCTCCGGGACAATGAATGAGCAGTTCTTC. Its protein product is CASSSGTMNEQFF. The full variable domain, completed using reference TRBV18 and TRBJ2-1, is NAGVMQNPRHLVRRRGQEARLRCSPMKGHSHVYWYRQLPEEGLKFMVYLQKENIIDESGMPKERFSAEFPKEGPSILRIQQVVRGDSAAYFCASSSGTMNEQFFGPGTRLTVL.

Only a few counts were recorded for this clonotype. This chain links TRBV7-6 with TRBJ2-7, with 13 bases lining up with TRBD2. Germline-derived CDR1 and CDR2 are SGHVS and FNYEAQ. The ends lost 7 bases at V and 2 bases at J; junction bases unmatched: 8. This CDR3 comprises 16 residues. Here the CDR3 reads CASTAGLAGPTYEQYF. DNA of the CDR3: TGTGCCAGCACTGCGGGACTAGCGGGACCAACCTACGAGCAGTACTTC.

This clonotype was seen a few times. This chain uses TRBV12-3 or TRBV12-4 with TRBJ1-4, with D hard to call. Trimming removed 7 bases from V and 3 bases from J, with 3 bases in between. The CDR3 is 11 amino acids. CDR3 protein: CASTPNEKLFF. The CDR3 DNA reads TGTGCCAGCACTCCTAATGAAAAACTGTTTTTT.

This sequence joins TRBV9 and TRBJ1-4; D gene uncertain. Germline-derived CDR1 and CDR2 are SGDLS and YYNGEE. The CDR3 has 13 amino acids. The ends were cut back, 3 bases at V and 3 bases at J, with 6 bases in the middle. The CDR3 DNA sequence: TGTGCCAGCAGCGCCGCCCCTAATGAAAAACTGTTTTTT. This translates into CASSAAPNEKLFF.

This clonotype was counted many times. The chain is built from TRBV6-2 or TRBV6-3 and TRBJ2-1; no clear D gene. CDR3 length: 16 amino acids. CDR1 MNHEY and CDR2 SVGEGT come from the germline V gene. V lost 0 bases and J 8 bases, leaving 17 bases between the germline ends. CDR3 protein: CASSYSWGLGLDEQFF. CDR3 sequence (DNA): TGTGCCAGCAGTTACTCTTGGGGTCTAGGTCTTGATGAGCAGTTCTTC.

The V and J genes are TRBV6-1 and TRBJ1-1; D is ambiguous. CDR3 size: 12 residues. The V end lost 1 base, the J end lost 6 bases, and 6 bases lay between the germline ends. The V gene's germline CDR1 is MNHNS and CDR2 SASEGT. The CDR3 region is CASSEGTAEAFF. The CDR3 coding sequence is TGTGCCAGCAGTGAAGGAACCGCTGAAGCTTTCTTT.

This clonotype has at least ten counts. V and J are TRBV7-2 and TRBJ2-7, with TRBD2 matching 14 bases. J was trimmed by 6 bases and V by 0 bases; bases with no gene match: 1. Germline CDR1 reads SGHTA; CDR2 reads FQGNSA. This CDR3 is 15 amino acids long. The DNA of the CDR3 is TGTGCCAGCAGCTTAGCTGGACTAGCGGGAGGCGAGCAGTACTTC. The encoded protein is CASSLAGLAGGEQYF.

This clonotype was seen many times. CDR3 sequence reads: CASSWGQGESYEQYF. Here the CDR3 DNA reads TGCGCCAGCAGCTGGGGACAGGGGGAATCCTACGAGCAGTACTTC. The genes are TRBV5-1 and TRBJ2-7, with TRBD1 matching 11 bases. The length of the CDR3 is 15 residues. With V trimmed by 3 bases and J by 1 base, 3 bases remained unmatched. Per germline, CDR1 SGHRS and CDR2 YFSETQ.

This clonotype was recorded many times. This CDR3 is CASSDPDRGIRNTEAFF. The CDR3 DNA sequence: TGTGCCAGCAGTGATCCGGACAGGGGCATCCGGAACACTGAAGCTTTCTTT. The rearrangement links TRBV25-1 to TRBJ1-1; 9 positions match TRBD1. This CDR3 is built from 17 residues. The germline V gene encodes CDR1 MGHDK and CDR2 SYGVNS. J gave up 1 base and V 3 bases, and 9 bases lay outside the gene matches.

This clonotype was counted at least ten times. The chain uses TRBV6-5 and TRBJ2-1; no firm D call. CDR3 size: 12 residues. Germline V gene lookup returns CDR1 MNHEY and CDR2 SVGAGI. Trimming cost V 4 bases and J 10 bases, with 11 bases left between them. DNA for the CDR3: TGTGCCAGCAGTTCCCATCCAAGGGAGCAGTTCTTC. Amino acid sequence: CASSSHPREQFF.

This clonotype came up many times. This chain joins TRBV7-2 and TRBJ2-3; the D gene is possibly TRBD2 (6 bases). The length of the CDR3 is 14 residues. Looked up from germline, CDR1 is SGHTA and CDR2 is FQGNSA. V was clipped by 2 bases and J by 7 bases, with 13 bases between them. The CDR3 nucleotides are TGTGCCAGCAGCTTAACGCGGGGCAAGAATACGCAGTATTTT. Protein product: CASSLTRGKNTQYF.

This clonotype was picked up a small number of times. V is TRBV6-6 and J is TRBJ2-1; 13 bases agree with TRBD2. After removal of 6 bases from V and 7 bases from J, the junction contained 3 bases not matched to a gene. The CDR3 extends over 14 amino acids. Germline assignment: CDR1 MNHNY and CDR2 SVGAGI (reference sequence). CDR3 DNA: TGTGCCAGCAGAGGACTAGCGGGAGTTAATGAGCAGTTCTTC. This gives the protein CASRGLAGVNEQFF.

This clonotype occurred many times. The chain recombines TRBV20-1 with TRBJ2-2; no reliable D call. The CDR3 totals 13 residues. The V end lost 6 bases, the J end lost 2 bases, and 10 bases lay between the germline ends. From germline, CDR1 is DFQATT and CDR2 SNEGSKA (reference sequence). The CDR3 nucleotides are TGCAGTGCCCCGGGCCCAAACACCGGGGAGCTGTTTTTT. It is translated as CSAPGPNTGELFF.

This clonotype was detected ten times or more. The CDR3 DNA is TGTGCCAGCTCACCACGATCGGAGTCCGATCTGTATGGCTACACCTTC. Translating it yields CASSPRSESDLYGYTF. J is TRBJ1-2 and V is TRBV18; D unresolved. CDR1 is KGHSH and CDR2 is LQKENI in the germline V gene. With 1 base removed from V and 5 bases from J, the gap between germline ends came to 17 bases. The CDR3 runs to 16 residues. Full variable domain (outside the CDR3, taken from reference TRBV18 and TRBJ1-2): NAGVMQNPRHLVRRRGQEARLRCSPMKGHSHVYWYRQLPEEGLKFMVYLQKENIIDESGMPKERFSAEFPKEGPSILRIQQVVRGDSAAYFCASSPRSESDLYGYTFGSGTRLTVV.

This clonotype came up many times. The CDR3 reads CASSPTLAGGQGEQFF. The CDR3, as DNA: TGTGCCAGCAGCCCAACACTAGCGGGAGGCCAGGGTGAGCAGTTCTTC. V and J are TRBV7-9 and TRBJ2-1; 12 bases fit TRBD2. Germline V gene data show CDR1 as SEHNR and CDR2 as FQNEAQ (reference sequence). The V gene end was trimmed by 5 bases and the J gene end by 9 bases; junction bases not matched to a gene: 11. CDR3 size: 16 residues.

This sequence joins TRBV21-1 and TRBJ2-1; the table gives TRBD2 as D, unverified against the DNA. TRBV21-1 counts as a pseudogene. The CDR3 spans 15 residues. As DNA, the CDR3 is TGTGCCAGCAGCAGTACTAGCGGGAGTTCGAAGGAGCAGTTCTTC. Residues: CASSSTSGSSKEQFF.

This clonotype was seen ten or more times. The gene calls are TRBV6-5 and TRBJ2-7, with D perhaps assigned TRBD1 or TRBD2 (6 bases each). V was clipped by 5 bases and J by 3 bases, with 8 bases between them. CDR1 is MNHEY and CDR2 is SVGAGI in the germline V gene. This CDR3 region has 12 residues. This chain's CDR3 is CASSRGLYEQYF. Here the CDR3 DNA reads TGTGCCAGCAGTCGGGGGCTCTACGAGCAGTACTTC.

This clonotype was observed at least ten times. The chain joins TRBV27 to TRBJ2-4, with 7 bases fitting TRBD1. The CDR3 length is 13 residues. Germline V gene sequence: CDR1 MNHEY, CDR2 SMNVEV (reference sequence). Losses at the gene ends were 6 bases for V and 8 bases for J; bases not matched to a gene: 7. The CDR3 loop is CASSPRTGHIQYF. The DNA of the CDR3 is TGTGCCAGCAGCCCGAGGACAGGACACATTCAGTACTTC.

A single count supports this clonotype. The V call is TRBV5-1, the J call TRBJ2-1; 7 nucleotides match TRBD1. V was pared by 2 bases and J by 6 bases, with 14 bases of the junction left unmatched. Germline CDR1 SGHRS, CDR2 YFSETQ. The length of the CDR3 is 17 residues. DNA for the CDR3: TGCGCCAGCAGCTTACAACCCCGGAAACCAGGGGGCAATGAGCAGTTCTTC. This codes for CASSLQPRKPGGNEQFF.

V and J are TRBV20-1 and TRBJ2-6; D is possibly TRBD2 (5 bases). In germline, CDR1 is DFQATT, CDR2 SNEGSKA (reference sequence). Trimming stripped 0 bases from V and 3 bases from J, with 9 bases between. The CDR3 runs to 15 residues. The CDR3 loop reads CSARDIRGGANVLTF. In DNA form, the CDR3 reads TGCAGTGCTAGAGATATACGGGGTGGGGCCAACGTCCTGACTTTC.

The sample holds many counts of this clonotype. This CDR3 is CSAARMVGTETQYF. The CDR3 region has the DNA TGCAGTGCTGCCCGGATGGTGGGGACGGAGACCCAGTACTTC. The rearrangement links TRBV20-1 to TRBJ2-5; D assignment may be TRBD1 or TRBD2 (5 bases each). Germline loops: CDR1 DFQATT, CDR2 SNEGSKA (reference sequence). The CDR3 length is 14 residues. The germline V and J ends were trimmed by 5 bases and 5 bases, with 18 bases remaining between them.

This chain uses TRBV29-1 with TRBJ2-3; D unclear. The CDR3 is made up of 15 amino acids. The V gene's germline CDR1 is SQVTM and CDR2 ANQGSEA. Trimming took off 1 base at V and 1 base at J, with 12 bases between the two ends. The CDR3 region is CSVEGSRRGTDTQYF. In nucleotides, the CDR3 is TGCAGCGTTGAAGGGTCCCGACGGGGCACAGATACGCAGTATTTT.

Many counts were recorded for this clonotype. The genes are TRBV5-1 and TRBJ2-5; 7 nucleotides match TRBD1. This CDR3 comprises 15 residues. Germline CDR1 reads SGHRS; CDR2 reads YFSETQ. V trimming: 3 bases; J trimming: 5 bases; junction bases outside the gene matches: 10. The CDR3 region has the DNA TGCGCCAGCAGCTCGACCCAGGGGGTCCCGGAGACCCAGTACTTC. Its translation is CASSSTQGVPETQYF.

In its sample, this clonotype was seen once. The rearrangement joins TRBV20-1 to TRBJ2-1; tentatively, D is TRBD2 (5 bases). The V and J ends lost 0 bases and 2 bases respectively, with 14 bases between them. CDR1 and CDR2 (germline): DFQATT, SNEGSKA (reference sequence). This CDR3 is built from 16 residues. In nucleotides, the CDR3 is TGCAGTGCTAGAGAAGTGATGACACTAGCCTACAATGAGCAGTTCTTC. It codes for CSAREVMTLAYNEQFF.

This clonotype was observed many times. V is TRBV5-1 and J is TRBJ1-1; 11 bases are a match to TRBD1. There are 16 residues in the CDR3. Germline lookup yields CDR1 SGHRS and CDR2 YFSETQ. The J segment lost 0 bases and the V segment lost 4 bases, leaving 5 bases of the junction unmatched. Written as DNA, the CDR3 is TGCGCCAGCAGCCGGGGGACAGGGGGTTTGAACACTGAAGCTTTCTTT. Its translation is CASSRGTGGLNTEAFF.

Remarks on this clonotype: One end of the junction is discordant with germline, which a read error may explain. The V call is TRBV12-3 or TRBV12-4, the J call TRBJ2-1, with D possibly matching TRBD1 (6 bases). The CDR3 has 13 residues. CDR3 sequence: CASDIWGRNEKFF. The CDR3 DNA reads TGTGCCAGCGACATATGGGGGCGGAATGAGAAGTTCTTC.

The chain links TRBV27 to TRBJ2-7; D possibly corresponds to TRBD1 (6 bases). Germline V CDR1 and CDR2: MNHEY, SMNVEV (reference sequence). CDR3 size: 13 residues. V lost 3 bases and J 6 bases, leaving 12 bases between the germline ends. CDR3 residues: CASSFQTGFEQYF. The CDR3 nucleotides are TGTGCCAGCAGTTTTCAAACAGGGTTCGAGCAGTACTTC.

This rearrangement joins TRBV27 to TRBJ2-7, with D unresolved. Germline V CDR1 and CDR2: MNHEY, SMNVEV (reference sequence). The CDR3 extends over 13 amino acids. The V end lost 4 bases, the J end lost 1 base, and 8 bases lay between the germline ends. The CDR3 spells CASSYGESYEQYF. The CDR3 DNA sequence: TGTGCCAGCAGTTATGGGGAATCCTACGAGCAGTACTTC.